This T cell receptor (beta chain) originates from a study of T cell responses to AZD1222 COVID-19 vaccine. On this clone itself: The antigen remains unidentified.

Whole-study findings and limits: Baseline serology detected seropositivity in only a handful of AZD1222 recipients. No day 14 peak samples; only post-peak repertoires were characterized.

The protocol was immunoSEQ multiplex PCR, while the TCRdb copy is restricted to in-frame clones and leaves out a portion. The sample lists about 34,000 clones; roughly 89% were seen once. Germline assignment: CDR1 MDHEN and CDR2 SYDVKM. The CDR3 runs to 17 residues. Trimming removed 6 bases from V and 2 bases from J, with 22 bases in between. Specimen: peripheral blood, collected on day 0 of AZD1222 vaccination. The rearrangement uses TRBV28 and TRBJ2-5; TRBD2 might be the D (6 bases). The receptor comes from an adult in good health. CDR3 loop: CASRGGRRGRWQETQYF. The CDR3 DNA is TGTGCCAGCAGGGGCGGTCGGAGGGGCCGGTGGCAAGAGACCCAGTACTTC.